Below are 24 T cell receptor beta chains sequenced from a single sample in a study of regulatory T cells in long-lasting Graves disease. To make TCR beta libraries, researchers used iRepertoire HTBI primers and Arm-PCR of CDR3 regions. TCRdb fed the multiplex PCR reads into MiXCR, producing one record per CDR3 protein. The table has some 600,000 distinct CDR3 sequences, about 15% seen once. Specified time point: newly diagnosed GD, antithyroid drugs for less than 3 months. Scientists built the TCR library using RNA that was extracted from PBMCs. The data also belong to a second study, concerning T cells in Graves' hyperthyroidism and ophthalmopathy.

The sample was peripheral blood mononuclear cells (PBMCs), taken at new diagnosis, from a patient treated with antithyroid drugs. These receptors all stem from a man younger than 35 with Graves disease.

This clonotype was recorded many times. The chain recombines TRBV6-6 with TRBJ1-1, with D perhaps TRBD1 (6 bases). V was trimmed by 0 bases and J by 3 bases, leaving 11 bases between them. Germline loops: CDR1 MNHNY, CDR2 SVGAGI (reference sequence). The CDR3 sequence is 15 residues long. The CDR3 region is CASSYSWTADTEAFF. The CDR3 region has the DNA TGTGCCAGCAGTTACTCGTGGACAGCCGACACTGAAGCTTTCTTT.

There are many counts of this clonotype. This chain uses TRBV6-1 with TRBJ2-5; TRBD2 aligns across 11 bases. J gave up 5 bases and V 5 bases, and 7 bases lay outside the gene matches. This CDR3 contains 15 residues. Germline CDR1 MNHNS, CDR2 SASEGT. CDR3 nucleotide sequence: TGTGCCAGCAGTCGTAGCGGGAGGGCCTGGGAGACCCAGTACTTC. Its translation: CASSRSGRAWETQYF.

This clonotype has at least ten counts. The chain joins TRBV6-2 or TRBV6-3 to TRBJ2-5; no reliable D call. CDR3 length: 13 amino acids. Trimming left V 1 base short and J 1 base short, with 4 bases between. Germline CDR1 MNHEY, CDR2 SVGEGT. DNA of the CDR3: TGTGCCAGCAGTTACTTAGTCCAAGAGACCCAGTACTTC. Amino acids: CASSYLVQETQYF.

This clonotype has a count of ten or more. The chain has TRBV12-3 or TRBV12-4 and TRBJ2-7; the match to TRBD1 covers 11 bases. The V and J ends lost 5 bases and 4 bases, in that order; junction bases with no gene match: 10. The CDR3 extends over 16 amino acids. The CDR3 sequence: CASSPRPGQGGYEQYF. DNA of the CDR3: TGTGCCAGCAGTCCAAGACCGGGACAGGGGGGATACGAGCAGTACTTC.

This clonotype was recorded at least ten times. This chain connects TRBV7-9 to TRBJ1-2, with a possible D match to TRBD1 (6 bases). This CDR3 region has 15 residues. Germline V gene lookup returns CDR1 SEHNR and CDR2 FQNEAQ (reference sequence). Between the trimmed V and J ends, which lost 7 bases and 2 bases, there was a span of 17 bases. CDR3: CASIILATGNYGYTF. The CDR3 DNA sequence: TGTGCCAGCATCATCCTGGCGACAGGAAACTATGGCTACACCTTC.

This clonotype was counted many times. This CDR3 is CASKAQGASEAFF. CDR3 coding DNA: TGTGCCAGCAAAGCACAGGGGGCGTCTGAAGCTTTCTTT. This chain links TRBV27 with TRBJ1-1; the match to TRBD1 covers 9 bases. The CDR3 totals 13 residues. CDR1 is MNHEY, CDR2 SMNVEV, per germline (reference sequence). J gave up 6 bases and V 7 bases, and 6 bases lay outside the gene matches.

This clonotype was seen repeatedly, ten times or more. The J gene is TRBJ2-3, the V gene TRBV2; D is unclear. This CDR3 contains 13 residues. Trimming removed 4 bases at V and 0 bases at J, with 5 bases between. CDR1 SNHLY and CDR2 FYNNEI come from the germline V gene. Written as DNA, the CDR3 is TGTGCCAGCAGTGGTTGGAGCACAGATACGCAGTATTTT. Encoded protein: CASSGWSTDTQYF.

The table lists this clonotype with many counts. The chain couples TRBV27 to TRBJ2-1; 7 bases map to TRBD2. The CDR3 has 15 amino acids. The J segment lost 8 bases and the V segment lost 2 bases, leaving 9 bases of the junction unmatched. CDR1 and CDR2 (germline): MNHEY, SMNVEV (reference sequence). The CDR3 loop is CASSLRGRAIHEQFF. DNA for the CDR3: TGTGCCAGCAGTTTACGTGGGAGGGCCATACATGAGCAGTTCTTC.

V gene TRBV7-3 combines with J gene TRBJ2-5, with TRBD2 matching over 11 bases. The germline V gene encodes CDR1 SGHTA and CDR2 FQGTGA. Germline trimming cut 8 bases from V and 7 bases from J; bases unmatched to any gene: 18. CDR3 length equals 17 residues. The CDR3 DNA is TGTGCCAGCCGAACATCCCCTGGGACTAGCGGAAACAGGACCCAGTACTTC. It yields the protein CASRTSPGTSGNRTQYF.

The rearrangement links TRBV7-2 to TRBJ2-7, with D perhaps TRBD1 or TRBD2 (5 bases each). The CDR3 extends over 14 amino acids. V shed 7 bases and J shed 3 bases, with 16 bases lying between them. Germline-derived CDR1 and CDR2 are SGHTA and FQGNSA. The CDR3 reads CASNWGGTSYEQYF. CDR3 in DNA: TGTGCCAGCAACTGGGGCGGAACTAGCTACGAGCAGTACTTC.

There are many counts of this clonotype. The chain is built from TRBV28 and TRBJ2-3; TRBD2 matches at 7 bases. The CDR3 loop spans 16 amino acids. Per germline, CDR1 MDHEN and CDR2 SYDVKM. Trimming took 4 bases from V and 3 from J; bases not matched to a gene: 10. The DNA for the CDR3 is TGTGCCAGCAGTTCCCCGACTAGCTGGGTGACAGATACGCAGTATTTT. Residues: CASSSPTSWVTDTQYF.

The chain has TRBV7-3 and TRBJ1-1; 12 nucleotides agree with TRBD1. The ends lost 5 bases at V and 4 bases at J; junction bases unmatched: 8. The germline V gene has CDR1 SGHTA and CDR2 FQGTGA. The CDR3 length is 16 residues. The CDR3 reads CASSNRDRGPGTEAFF. The CDR3 region has the DNA TGTGCCAGCAGCAACCGGGACAGGGGGCCGGGCACTGAAGCTTTCTTT.

This clonotype was seen at least ten times. V is TRBV12-3 or TRBV12-4 and J is TRBJ1-1; 11 nucleotides match TRBD1. There are 15 residues in the CDR3. After removal of 2 bases from V and 6 bases from J, the junction contained 5 bases not matched to a gene. The CDR3 loop reads CASSLWDRGLSEAFF. In nucleotides, the CDR3 is TGTGCCAGCAGTTTATGGGACAGGGGGTTATCTGAAGCTTTCTTT.

This clonotype was seen many times. The V gene is TRBV5-1, the J gene TRBJ2-7, with D tentatively TRBD2 (6 bases). The CDR3 runs to 16 residues. The germline V gene has CDR1 SGHRS and CDR2 YFSETQ. The V end was cut by 4 bases, the J end by 1 base, with 18 bases between. CDR3 bases: TGCGCCAGCAGCCCGATGTGGAGGGCGGCGTCCTACGAGCAGTACTTC. Translating gives CASSPMWRAASYEQYF.

Many counts were recorded for this clonotype. The chain links TRBV27 to TRBJ2-7; D is ambiguous. The CDR3 has 14 amino acids. Trimming shortened V by 6 bases and J by 0 bases, and 12 bases separated the two germline ends. From germline, CDR1 is MNHEY and CDR2 SMNVEV (reference sequence). The CDR3 sequence is CASSLRAGSYEQYF. The CDR3 DNA sequence: TGTGCCAGCAGCTTACGGGCAGGCTCCTACGAGCAGTACTTC.

Ten or more counts support this clonotype. The J gene is TRBJ1-2, the V gene TRBV20-1; TRBD1 might be the D (5 bases). Germline lookup yields CDR1 DFQATT and CDR2 SNEGSKA (reference sequence). The CDR3 has 11 amino acids. The DNA for the CDR3 is TGCAGCCCAGGAGGGGACTATGGCTACACCTTC. Translated, it gives CSPGGDYGYTF.

This clonotype was recorded many times. This chain uses TRBV27 with TRBJ2-1, with TRBD1 matching over 9 bases. The ends lost 0 bases at V and 8 bases at J; junction bases unmatched: 8. In germline, CDR1 is MNHEY, CDR2 SMNVEV (reference sequence). The CDR3 is 16 residues long. The CDR3 DNA sequence: TGTGCCAGCAGTTTATCCGGGACAGGGTGGGTTGATGAGCAGTTCTTC. Translation: CASSLSGTGWVDEQFF.

This sequence joins TRBV28 and TRBJ1-3; D is undetermined. Between the trimmed V and J ends, which lost 2 bases and 2 bases, there was a span of 16 bases. Germline values: CDR1 MDHEN, CDR2 SYDVKM. This CDR3 is built from 17 residues. The CDR3 bases are TGTGCCAGCAGTTTAGGCGGAGGGAATTTCCCTGGAAACACCATATATTTT. This codes for CASSLGGGNFPGNTIYF.

As regards this clonotype: A much larger clone is a single base away; this may be a read error. V and J are TRBV15 and TRBJ2-7; D gene ambiguous. V lost 0 bases and J lost 6, with 9 bases in between. Germline CDR1 LNHNV, CDR2 YYDKDF (reference sequence). The CDR3 totals 13 residues. CDR3 DNA: TGTGCCACCAGCAGAGAGCTATACCTCGAGCAGTACTTC. As protein: CATSRELYLEQYF.

At least ten counts were recorded for this clonotype. The rearrangement links TRBV6-2 or TRBV6-3 to TRBJ2-7; D is undetermined. This CDR3 is 14 amino acids long. Germline CDR1 is MNHEY and CDR2 is SVGEGT. V was clipped by 5 bases and J by 1 base, with 12 bases between them. CDR3 protein: CASSDDEASYEQYF. As DNA, the CDR3 is TGTGCCAGCAGTGATGACGAAGCGTCCTACGAGCAGTACTTC.

This clonotype showed up just a few times. This chain joins TRBV6-5 and TRBJ2-5, with D maybe TRBD2 (5 bases). CDR3 length: 16 amino acids. The germline V gene encodes CDR1 MNHEY and CDR2 SVGAGI. Trimming shortened V by 0 bases and J by 1 base, and 12 bases separated the two germline ends. In DNA form, the CDR3 reads TGTGCCAGCAGTTACTCGAGGGAGAGTCTCCAAGAGACCCAGTACTTC. Translating it yields CASSYSRESLQETQYF.

The chain combines TRBV29-1 with TRBJ2-1; 10 bases agree with TRBD2. The trim removed 2 bases at V and 7 bases at J, leaving 11 bases unmatched. CDR3 length equals 16 residues. From germline, CDR1 is SQVTM and CDR2 ANQGSEA. The CDR3 reads CSVELAGEGVGNEQFF. DNA of the CDR3: TGCAGCGTTGAACTAGCGGGAGAAGGGGTAGGGAATGAGCAGTTCTTC.

This chain connects TRBV6-2 or TRBV6-3 to TRBJ2-2; D ambiguous. CDR1 and CDR2 (germline): MNHEY, SVGEGT. V lost 6 bases and J lost 2, with 13 bases in between. The CDR3 runs 15 residues. CDR3 sequence (DNA): TGTGCCAGCAGCCTCCTCTACACTAACACCGGGGAGCTGTTTTTT. Encoded protein: CASSLLYTNTGELFF.

V is TRBV20-1 and J is TRBJ1-5; TRBD1 matches 11 bases. Trimming at V came to 6 bases and at J to 6 bases, leaving 4 bases not matched to a gene. There are 13 residues in the CDR3. Germline V CDR1 and CDR2: DFQATT, SNEGSKA (reference sequence). This chain's CDR3 is CSAGQGEGQPQHF. The CDR3 DNA sequence: TGCAGTGCGGGACAGGGGGAGGGTCAGCCCCAGCATTTT.